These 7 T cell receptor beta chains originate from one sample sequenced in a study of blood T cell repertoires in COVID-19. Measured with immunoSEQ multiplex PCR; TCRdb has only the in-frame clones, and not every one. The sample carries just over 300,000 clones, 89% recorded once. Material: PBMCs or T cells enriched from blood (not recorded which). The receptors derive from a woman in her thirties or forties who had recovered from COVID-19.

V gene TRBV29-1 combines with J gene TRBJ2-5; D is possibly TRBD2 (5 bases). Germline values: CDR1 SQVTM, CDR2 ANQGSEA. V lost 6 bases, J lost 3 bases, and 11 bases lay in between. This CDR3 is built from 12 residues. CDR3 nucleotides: TGCAGCGTCGCAAGACTAAAAGAGACCCAGTACTTC. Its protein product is CSVARLKETQYF.

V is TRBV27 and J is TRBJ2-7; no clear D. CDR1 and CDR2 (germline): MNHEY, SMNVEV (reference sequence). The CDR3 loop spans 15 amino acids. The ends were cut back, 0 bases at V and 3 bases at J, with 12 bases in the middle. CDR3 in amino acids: CASSLSSGILYEQYF. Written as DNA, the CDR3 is TGTGCCAGCAGTTTATCATCGGGTATTCTCTACGAGCAGTACTTC.

The CDR3 reads CASSQEGLAGDSSYEQYF. The CDR3 DNA is TGTGCCAGCAGCCAAGAGGGACTAGCGGGAGATAGCTCCTACGAGCAGTACTTC. This chain joins TRBV4-2 and TRBJ2-7; TRBD2 agrees at 14 bases. The CDR3 loop spans 18 amino acids. CDR1 is LGHNA and CDR2 is YNFKEQ in the germline V gene. V was pared by 0 bases and J by 0 bases, with 4 bases of the junction left unmatched.

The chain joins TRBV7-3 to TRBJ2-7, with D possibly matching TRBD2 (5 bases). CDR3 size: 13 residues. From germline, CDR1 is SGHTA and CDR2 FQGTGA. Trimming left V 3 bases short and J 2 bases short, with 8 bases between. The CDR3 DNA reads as TGTGCCAGCAGCTTGTCCGGGACCTACGAGCAGTACTTC. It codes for CASSLSGTYEQYF.

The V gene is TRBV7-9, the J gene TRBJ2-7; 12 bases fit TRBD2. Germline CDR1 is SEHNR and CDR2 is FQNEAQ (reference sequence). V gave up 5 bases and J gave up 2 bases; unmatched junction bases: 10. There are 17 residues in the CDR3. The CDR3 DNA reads TGTGCCAGCAGCCTTCCGACTAGCGGGAGTTTTCCCTACGAGCAGTACTTC. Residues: CASSLPTSGSFPYEQYF.

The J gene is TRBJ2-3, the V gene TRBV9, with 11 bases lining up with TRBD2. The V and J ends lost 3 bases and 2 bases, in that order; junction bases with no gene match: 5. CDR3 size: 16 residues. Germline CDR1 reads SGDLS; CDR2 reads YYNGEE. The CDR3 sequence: CASSASTSGVTDTQYF. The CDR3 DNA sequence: TGTGCCAGCAGCGCATCGACTAGCGGGGTCACAGATACGCAGTATTTT.

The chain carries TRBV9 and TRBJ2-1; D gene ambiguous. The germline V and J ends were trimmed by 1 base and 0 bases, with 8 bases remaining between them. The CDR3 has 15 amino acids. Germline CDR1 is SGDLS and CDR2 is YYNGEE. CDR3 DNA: TGTGCCAGCAGCGTATCGGCTAGCTCCTACAATGAGCAGTTCTTC. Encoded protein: CASSVSASSYNEQFF.